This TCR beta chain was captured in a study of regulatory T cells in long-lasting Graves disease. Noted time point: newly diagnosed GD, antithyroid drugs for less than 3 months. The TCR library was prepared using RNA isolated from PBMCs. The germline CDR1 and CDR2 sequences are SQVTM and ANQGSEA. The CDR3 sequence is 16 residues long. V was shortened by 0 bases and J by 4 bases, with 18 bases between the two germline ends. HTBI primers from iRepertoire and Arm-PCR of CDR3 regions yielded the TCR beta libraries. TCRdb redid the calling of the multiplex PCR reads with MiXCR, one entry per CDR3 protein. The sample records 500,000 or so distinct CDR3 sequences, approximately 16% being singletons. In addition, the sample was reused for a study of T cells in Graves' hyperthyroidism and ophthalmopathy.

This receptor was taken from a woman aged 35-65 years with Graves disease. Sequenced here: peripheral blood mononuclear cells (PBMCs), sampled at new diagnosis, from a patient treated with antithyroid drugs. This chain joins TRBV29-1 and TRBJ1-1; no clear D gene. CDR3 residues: CSVEDLHSFWSTEAFF. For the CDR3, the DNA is TGCAGCGTTGAAGATCTTCACTCCTTCTGGAGCACTGAAGCTTTCTTT. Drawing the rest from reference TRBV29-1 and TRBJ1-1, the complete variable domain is SAVISQKPSRDICQRGTSLTIQCQVDSQVTMMFWYRQQPGQSLTLIATANQGSEATYESGFVIDKFPISRPNLTFSTLTVSNMSPEDSSIYLCSVEDLHSFWSTEAFFGQGTRLTVV.